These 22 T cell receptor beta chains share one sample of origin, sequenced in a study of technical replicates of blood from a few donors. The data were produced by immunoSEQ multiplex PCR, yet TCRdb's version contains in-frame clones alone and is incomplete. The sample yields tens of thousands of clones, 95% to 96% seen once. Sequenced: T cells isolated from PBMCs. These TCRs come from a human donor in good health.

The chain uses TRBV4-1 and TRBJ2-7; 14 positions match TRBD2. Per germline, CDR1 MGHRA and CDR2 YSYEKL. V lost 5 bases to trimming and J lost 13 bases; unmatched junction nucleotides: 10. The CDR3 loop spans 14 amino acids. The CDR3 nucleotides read TGCGCCAGCAGCTCACTCGGACTAGCGGGGGGCAAATACTTC. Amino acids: CASSSLGLAGGKYF.

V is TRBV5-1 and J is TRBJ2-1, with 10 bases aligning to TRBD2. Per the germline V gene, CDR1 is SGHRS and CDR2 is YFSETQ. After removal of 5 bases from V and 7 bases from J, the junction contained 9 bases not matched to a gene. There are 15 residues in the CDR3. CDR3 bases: TGCGCCAGCAGATCCCAGCGGGGGGGCCGGAATGAGCAGTTCTTC. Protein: CASRSQRGGRNEQFF.

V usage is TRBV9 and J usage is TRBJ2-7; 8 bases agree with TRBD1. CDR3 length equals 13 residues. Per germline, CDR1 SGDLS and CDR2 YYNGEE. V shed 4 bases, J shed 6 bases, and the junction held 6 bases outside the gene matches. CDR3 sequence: CASSPRTGTEQYF. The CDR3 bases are TGTGCCAGCAGCCCACGGACAGGGACCGAGCAGTACTTC.

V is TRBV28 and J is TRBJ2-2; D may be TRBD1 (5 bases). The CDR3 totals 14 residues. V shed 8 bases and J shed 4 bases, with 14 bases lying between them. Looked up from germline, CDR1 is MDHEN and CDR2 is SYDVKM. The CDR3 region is CASCRVQITGELFF. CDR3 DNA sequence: TGTGCCAGCTGCAGGGTCCAGATCACCGGGGAGCTGTTTTTT.

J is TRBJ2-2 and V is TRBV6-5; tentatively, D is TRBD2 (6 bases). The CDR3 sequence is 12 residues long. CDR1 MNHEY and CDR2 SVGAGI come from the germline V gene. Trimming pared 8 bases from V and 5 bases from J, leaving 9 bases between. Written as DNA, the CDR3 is TGTGCCAGCTTGGGGGGAACCGGGGAGCTGTTTTTT. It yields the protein CASLGGTGELFF.

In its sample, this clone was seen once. CDR3 region: CASSIWGRDTEAFF. In DNA, the CDR3 is TGTGCCAGTAGTATTTGGGGGCGGGACACTGAAGCTTTCTTT. V is TRBV19 and J is TRBJ1-1, with a weak D call TRBD1 (6 bases). CDR3 length: 14 residues. Per the germline V gene, CDR1 is LNHDA and CDR2 is SQIVND (reference sequence). The V end lost 3 bases, the J end lost 3 bases, and 11 bases lay between the germline ends. Combining the CDR3 with reference TRBV19 and TRBJ1-1 gives the whole variable domain DGGITQSPKYLFRKEGQNVTLSCEQNLNHDAMYWYRQDPGQGLRLIYYSQIVNDFQKGDIAEGYSVSREKKESFPLTVTSAQKNPTAFYLCASSIWGRDTEAFFGQGTRLTVV.

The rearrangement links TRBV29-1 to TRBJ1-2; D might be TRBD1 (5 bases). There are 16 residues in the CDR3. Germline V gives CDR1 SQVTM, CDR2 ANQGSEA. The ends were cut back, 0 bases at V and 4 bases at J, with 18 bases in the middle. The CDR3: CSVEDHGRDLVYGYTF. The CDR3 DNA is TGCAGCGTTGAAGATCATGGCAGGGATTTGGTCTATGGCTACACCTTC.

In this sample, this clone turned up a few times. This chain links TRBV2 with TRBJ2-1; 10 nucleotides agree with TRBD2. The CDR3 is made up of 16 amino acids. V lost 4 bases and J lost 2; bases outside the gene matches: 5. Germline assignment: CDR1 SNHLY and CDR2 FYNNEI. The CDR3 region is CASSGIGLAAYNEQFF. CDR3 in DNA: TGTGCCAGCAGTGGAATAGGACTAGCGGCCTACAATGAGCAGTTCTTC.

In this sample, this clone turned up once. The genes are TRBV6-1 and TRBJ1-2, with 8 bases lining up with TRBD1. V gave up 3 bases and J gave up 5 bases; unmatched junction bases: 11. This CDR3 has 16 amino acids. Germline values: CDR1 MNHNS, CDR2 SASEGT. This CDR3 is CASSDFRTGRGYGYTF. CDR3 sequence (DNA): TGTGCCAGCAGTGACTTCCGGACAGGGAGGGGATATGGCTACACCTTC.

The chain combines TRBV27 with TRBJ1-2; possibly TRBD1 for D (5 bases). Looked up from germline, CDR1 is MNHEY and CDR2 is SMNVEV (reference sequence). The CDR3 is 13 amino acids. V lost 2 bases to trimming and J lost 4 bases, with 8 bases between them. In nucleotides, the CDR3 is TGTGCCAGCAGTTTAGGGGGGAGCTATGGCTACACCTTC. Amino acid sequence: CASSLGGSYGYTF.

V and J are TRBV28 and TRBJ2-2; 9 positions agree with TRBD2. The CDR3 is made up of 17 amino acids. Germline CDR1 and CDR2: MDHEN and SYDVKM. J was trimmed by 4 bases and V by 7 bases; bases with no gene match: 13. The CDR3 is CASTTRQGLAPTGELFF. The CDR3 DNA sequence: TGTGCCAGCACCACTCGGCAGGGACTAGCCCCCACCGGGGAGCTGTTTTTT.

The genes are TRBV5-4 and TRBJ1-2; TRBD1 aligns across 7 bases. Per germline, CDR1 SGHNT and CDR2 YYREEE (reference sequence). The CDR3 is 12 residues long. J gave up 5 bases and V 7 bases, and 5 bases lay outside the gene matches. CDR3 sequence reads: CASSEGAYGYTF. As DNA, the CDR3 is TGTGCCAGCTCGGAGGGGGCGTATGGCTACACCTTC.

Here the CDR3 reads CASRAGTGSYEQYF. The CDR3 bases are TGTGCCAGCAGGGCCGGGACAGGGTCCTACGAGCAGTACTTC. V and J are TRBV27 and TRBJ2-7; 9 positions agree with TRBD1. Germline trimming cut 6 bases from V and 1 base from J; bases unmatched to any gene: 4. This CDR3 has 14 residues. Germline V gene sequence: CDR1 MNHEY, CDR2 SMNVEV (reference sequence).

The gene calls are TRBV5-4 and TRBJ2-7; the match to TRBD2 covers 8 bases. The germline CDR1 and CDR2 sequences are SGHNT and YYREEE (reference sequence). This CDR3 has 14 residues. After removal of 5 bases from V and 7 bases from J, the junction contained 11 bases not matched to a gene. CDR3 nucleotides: TGTGCCAGCAGAAGAGCGGGAGCGGGGAAGGAGCAGTACTTC. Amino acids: CASRRAGAGKEQYF.

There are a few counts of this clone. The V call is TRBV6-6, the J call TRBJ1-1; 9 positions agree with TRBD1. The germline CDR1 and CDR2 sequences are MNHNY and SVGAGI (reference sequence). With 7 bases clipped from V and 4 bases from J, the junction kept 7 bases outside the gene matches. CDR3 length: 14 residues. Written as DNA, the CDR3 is TGTGCCAGCACGATTTCGACAGGGGGCACTGAAGCTTTCTTT. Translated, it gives CASTISTGGTEAFF.

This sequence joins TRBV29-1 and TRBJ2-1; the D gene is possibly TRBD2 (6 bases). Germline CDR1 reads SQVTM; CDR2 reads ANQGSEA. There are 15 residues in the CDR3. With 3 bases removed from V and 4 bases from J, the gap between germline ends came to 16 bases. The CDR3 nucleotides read TGCAGCGTTGACCTAGCGCGCGCCTGGTACAATGAGCAGTTCTTC. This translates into CSVDLARAWYNEQFF.

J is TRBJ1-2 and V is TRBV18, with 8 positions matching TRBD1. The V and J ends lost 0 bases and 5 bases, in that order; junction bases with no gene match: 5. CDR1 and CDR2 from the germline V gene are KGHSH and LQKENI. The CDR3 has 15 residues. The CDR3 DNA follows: TGTGCCAGCTCACCACCGGGACAGGCCCCTTATGGCTACACCTTC. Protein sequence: CASSPPGQAPYGYTF.

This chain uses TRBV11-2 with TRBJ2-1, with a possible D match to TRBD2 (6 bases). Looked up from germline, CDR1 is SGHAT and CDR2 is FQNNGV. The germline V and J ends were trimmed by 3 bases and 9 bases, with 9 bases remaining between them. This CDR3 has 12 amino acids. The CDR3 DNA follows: TGTGCCAGCAGCTTCGGAGGGGCTGAGCAGTTCTTC. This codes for CASSFGGAEQFF.

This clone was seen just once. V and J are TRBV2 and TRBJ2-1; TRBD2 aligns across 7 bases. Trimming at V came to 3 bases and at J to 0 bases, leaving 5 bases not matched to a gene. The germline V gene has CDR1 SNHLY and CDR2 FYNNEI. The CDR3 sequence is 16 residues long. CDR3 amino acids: CASSDGGGVSYNEQFF. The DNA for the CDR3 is TGTGCCAGCAGTGATGGTGGGGGGGTCTCCTACAATGAGCAGTTCTTC.

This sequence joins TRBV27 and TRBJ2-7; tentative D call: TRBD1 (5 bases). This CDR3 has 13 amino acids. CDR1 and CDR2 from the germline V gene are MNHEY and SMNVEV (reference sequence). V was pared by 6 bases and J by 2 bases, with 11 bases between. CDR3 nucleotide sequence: TGTGCCAGCAGCCCAGTAGGGGCCTACGAGCAGTACTTC. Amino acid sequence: CASSPVGAYEQYF.

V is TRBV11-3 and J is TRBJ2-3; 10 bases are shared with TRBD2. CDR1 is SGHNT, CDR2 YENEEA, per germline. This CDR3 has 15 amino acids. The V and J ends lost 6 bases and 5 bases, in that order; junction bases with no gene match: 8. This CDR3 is CASRRSGGLGDTQYF. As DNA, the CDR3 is TGTGCCAGCAGACGTAGCGGGGGGCTGGGAGATACGCAGTATTTT.

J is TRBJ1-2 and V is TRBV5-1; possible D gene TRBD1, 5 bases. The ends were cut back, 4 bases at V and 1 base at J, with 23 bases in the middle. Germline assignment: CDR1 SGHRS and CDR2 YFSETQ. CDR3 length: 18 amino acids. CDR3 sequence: CASSDRPRAGPFNYGYTF. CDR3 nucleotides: TGCGCCAGCAGCGATCGCCCCAGGGCTGGGCCTTTTAACTATGGCTACACCTTC.